These 15 T cell receptor beta chains were all obtained from the same sample, sequenced in a study of cytomegalovirus exposure and HLA in healthy donors. Primers included in the PCR were 60 Vbeta and 13 Jbeta primers. Sequencing used immunoSEQ multiplex PCR; TCRdb keeps in-frame clones, though not all of them. The table includes more than 80,000 clones, approximately 80% detected once. The sequenced material came from PBMCs. The source of these receptors is a woman in her thirties or forties in good health and CMV-seropositive.

This chain connects TRBV5-1 to TRBJ1-1; 8 bases are a match to TRBD1. This CDR3 contains 14 residues. V lost 4 bases, J lost 6 bases, and 8 bases stayed unmatched. CDR1 is SGHRS and CDR2 is YFSETQ in the germline V gene. The CDR3 spells CASSADREMAEAFF. The CDR3 region has the DNA TGCGCCAGCAGCGCGGACAGGGAAATGGCTGAAGCTTTCTTT.

This clone was seen a single time. The V call is TRBV28, the J call TRBJ2-1; D not resolved. Germline values: CDR1 MDHEN, CDR2 SYDVKM. CDR3 size: 11 residues. The V end was cut by 2 bases, the J end by 8 bases, with 4 bases between. CDR3 DNA sequence: TGTGCCAGCAGTTTAAACTATGAGCAGTTCTTC. Residues: CASSLNYEQFF.

The chain has TRBV10-2 and TRBJ2-3; D uncertain. The CDR3 has 15 residues. Trimming removed 5 bases from V and 4 bases from J, with 16 bases in between. Per germline, CDR1 WSHSY and CDR2 SAAADI. DNA for the CDR3: TGCGCCAGCAGTTCGGAAACAGCCAACTCAGATACGCAGTATTTT. Translating gives CASSSETANSDTQYF.

The chain couples TRBV9 to TRBJ2-3; 7 positions match TRBD2. The CDR3 has 14 residues. Per the germline V gene, CDR1 is SGDLS and CDR2 is YYNGEE. V trimming: 0 bases; J trimming: 5 bases; junction bases outside the gene matches: 3. The CDR3 bases are TGTGCCAGCAGCGTAGCTAGCGGCGGAGATACGCAGTATTTT. This gives the protein CASSVASGGDTQYF.

This chain's CDR3 is CASSLRQGLNTIYF. The CDR3 DNA reads as TGTGCCAGCAGCTTACGACAGGGCTTAAACACCATATATTTT. V and J are TRBV11-3 and TRBJ1-3; 7 nucleotides match TRBD1. The germline CDR1 and CDR2 sequences are SGHNT and YENEEA. V dropped 2 bases and J dropped 6; count of bases not matched to a gene: 4. This CDR3 has 14 amino acids.

This clone was seen a handful of times. The chain couples TRBV12-5 to TRBJ2-2; 9 bases are a match to TRBD1. V was pared by 0 bases and J by 9 bases, with 11 bases of the junction left unmatched. Germline V gene lookup returns CDR1 LGHNT and CDR2 FRNRAP. The CDR3 extends over 17 amino acids. The CDR3 bases are TGTGCTAGTGGTTTGGTCCTTGGGACAGGGAAGGGCCGGGAGCTGTTTTTT. It yields the protein CASGLVLGTGKGRELFF.

J is TRBJ1-1 and V is TRBV6-5; possible D gene TRBD1, 6 bases. The germline V gene has CDR1 MNHEY and CDR2 SVGAGI. CDR3 length equals 14 residues. V was clipped by 2 bases and J by 4 bases, with 11 bases between them. CDR3 nucleotides: TGTGCCAGCAGTTACGGGACATGGGGCACTGAAGCTTTCTTT. The encoded protein is CASSYGTWGTEAFF.

The chain joins TRBV6-6 to TRBJ2-3; 8 positions match TRBD2. J was trimmed by 0 bases and V by 5 bases; bases with no gene match: 7. The CDR3 spans 16 residues. Germline V CDR1 and CDR2: MNHNY, SVGAGI (reference sequence). CDR3 sequence reads: CASSRLAGLSTDTQYF. CDR3 nucleotide sequence: TGTGCCAGCAGTCGGCTAGCGGGTCTTAGCACAGATACGCAGTATTTT.

CDR3 in amino acids: CASRAGTSWEQFF. The CDR3 nucleotides are TGTGCCAGCAGAGCGGGGACTAGCTGGGAGCAGTTCTTC. The chain carries TRBV27 and TRBJ2-1; 9 nucleotides align to TRBD2. V gave up 6 bases and J gave up 10 bases; unmatched junction bases: 7. Germline values: CDR1 MNHEY, CDR2 SMNVEV (reference sequence). The CDR3 has 13 residues.

The chain employs TRBV29-1 and TRBJ1-4; D call uncertain. Germline values: CDR1 SQVTM, CDR2 ANQGSEA. The CDR3 loop spans 11 amino acids. V gave up 2 bases and J gave up 7 bases, with 5 bases separating them. CDR3 coding DNA: TGCAGCGTTGAACGGAGTGAAAAACTGTTTTTT. Translated, it gives CSVERSEKLFF.

The chain recombines TRBV4-2 with TRBJ2-4; 7 bases fit TRBD2. The CDR3 contains 15 residues. V was clipped by 11 bases and J by 3 bases; unmatched bases: 13. Germline V gene lookup returns CDR1 LGHNA and CDR2 YNFKEQ. CDR3 sequence reads: CAFGGRGDGKNIQYF. Written as DNA, the CDR3 is TGTGCCTTCGGCGGGAGAGGGGATGGCAAAAACATTCAGTACTTC.

This clone was seen a single time. The chain employs TRBV25-1 and TRBJ2-7; D is ambiguous. CDR3 length: 11 amino acids. Trimming shortened V by 5 bases and J by 3 bases, and 5 bases separated the two germline ends. Germline lookup yields CDR1 MGHDK and CDR2 SYGVNS. The CDR3 region has the DNA TGTGCCAGCAGTCGTTACTACGAGCAGTACTTC. This encodes CASSRYYEQYF.

The chain joins TRBV2 to TRBJ2-7; D is possibly TRBD2 (6 bases). The CDR3 runs 12 residues. The germline V gene encodes CDR1 SNHLY and CDR2 FYNNEI. Between the trimmed V and J ends, which lost 10 bases and 5 bases, there was a span of 15 bases. CDR3 amino acids: CATDRRGHEQYF. The CDR3 bases are TGTGCCACCGATCGGAGGGGCCACGAGCAGTACTTC. Based on the CDR3 plus reference TRBV2 and TRBJ2-7, the full variable domain is EPEVTQTPSHQVTQMGQEVILRCVPISNHLYFYWYRQILGQKVEFLVSFYNNEISEKSEIFDDQFSVERPDGSNFTLKIRSTKLEDSAMYFCATDRRGHEQYFGPGTRLTVT.

A remark on this clone: A read error may account for a junction end that differs from germline. The identical CDR3 is also encoded by other nucleotide sequences in the sample. This chain connects TRBV27 to TRBJ1-1, with 7 bases fitting TRBD1. There are 14 residues in the CDR3. Germline V gives CDR1 MNHEY, CDR2 SMNVEV (reference sequence). CDR3 DNA sequence: TGTGCCAGCAGCCTACAGGGGAAGAACACCGAAGCTTTCTTT. Protein sequence: CASSLQGKNTEAFF.

The table lists this clone with a count of one. The chain links TRBV6-6 to TRBJ2-1, with 10 bases aligning to TRBD2. Germline-derived CDR1 and CDR2 are MNHNY and SVGAGI (reference sequence). The V gene end was trimmed by 6 bases and the J gene end by 4 bases; junction bases not matched to a gene: 6. This CDR3 region has 15 residues. The CDR3 DNA follows: TGTGCCAGCAGACCTAGCGGGAGTTCATACAATGAGCAGTTCTTC. Its translation: CASRPSGSSYNEQFF.